This TCR beta chain was identified during a study of blood T cell repertoires in COVID-19. The CDR3 length is 15 residues. Germline values: CDR1 MNHEY, CDR2 SMNVEV (reference sequence). V was cut by 5 bases and J by 1 base, with 14 bases left in between. Source study methods: Counts of nucleated cells, estimated from reference gene primer amplification, were obtained. The protocol was immunoSEQ multiplex PCR, while the TCRdb copy is restricted to in-frame clones and leaves out a portion. The D gene and trimming were derived from the DNA, and the V and J assignments and clone size from that table. The table has hundreds of thousands of clones, about four fifths seen once.

The rearrangement joins TRBV27 to TRBJ1-1; D is undetermined. The sample consisted of peripheral blood. This receptor was obtained from a woman aged 40 to 50 with active or convalescent COVID-19. The CDR3 sequence: CASSPLLEGNTEAFF. Here the CDR3 DNA reads TGTGCCAGCAGTCCCCTCTTGGAGGGGAACACTGAAGCTTTCTTT.